Listed below are T cell receptor beta chains from one sample, sequenced in a study of shared clonotypes between healthy human individuals. TCRdb's table, derived via immunoSEQ multiplex PCR, lists solely in-frame clones and lacks some. The sample includes about 1 million clones, around 74% of them seen just once. The sequenced sample consisted of memory CD4+ T cells sorted from blood. The receptors were gathered from a man between 18 and 35 years old in good health. CDR3s leave out the opening cysteine and the closing phenylalanine or tryptophan. A D gene is named only where the DNA matches it firmly. Expanded clones are given a class, and other clones once, few, many or no size at all.

>12|.|TRBV4-1|TRBJ1-4|.
ASSPTTLNGLTV
>13|.|TRBV30|TRBJ1-5|.
AWSVAGAPNQPQH
>14|.|TRBV13|TRBJ1-1|.
ASSLAPPTANTEAF
>12|once|TRBV5-1|TRBJ2-3|.
ASRGDGSTDTQY
>11|.|TRBV11-2|TRBJ1-2|.
ASSLSQDNGYT
>13|few|TRBV10-3|TRBJ1-2|.
AISGGGDQFYGYT
>13|.|TRBV29-1|TRBJ2-1|TRBD2
SVDRMGEGRNEQF
>13|.|TRBV6-4|TRBJ1-3|.
ASSAQGSSGNTIY
>11|few|TRBV28|TRBJ1-5|.
ASSLGGSQPQH
>13|.|TRBV5-4|TRBJ2-3|.
ASSLAVWSTDTQY
>11|few|TRBV14|TRBJ1-1|.
ASSQAEVTEAF
>14|.|TRBV5-1|TRBJ1-2|TRBD1
ASSLLTGGVNNGYT
>14|.|TRBV18|TRBJ2-7|TRBD1
ASSRSGGVGSYEQY
>14|few|TRBV5-1|TRBJ2-3|TRBD2
ASSQRTSGRTDTQY
>11|once|TRBV6-1|TRBJ1-4|.
ASKFYDGEKLF
>11|.|TRBV6-1|TRBJ1-6|.
ASIKEANSPLH
>14|.|TRBV5-1|TRBJ2-1|TRBD2
ASSSQPAGDLNEQF
>15|.|TRBV21-1|TRBJ2-7|.
ARTTGTPLIVTYEQY
>11|.|TRBV7-2|TRBJ1-1|.
ASSLEQGLVAF
>12|.|TRBV2|TRBJ2-7|TRBD1
ASSEQGASYEQY
>12|.|TRBV27|TRBJ2-2|.
ASSVQPNTGELF
>9|.|TRBV14|TRBJ1-1|.
ASSSYTEAF
>12|few|TRBV9|TRBJ2-7|.
ASSVGPSSYEQY
>13|few|TRBV27|TRBJ1-5|.
ASSFGRSGNQPQH
>14|.|TRBV13|TRBJ2-4|.
ASSLAGSLAKNIQY
>12|.|TRBV14|TRBJ2-7|.
ASSQAGARFEQY
>9|.|TRBV6-5|TRBJ2-3|.
ASSSTDTQY
>10|.|TRBV2|TRBJ1-4|.
ANRKGNEKLF
>14|.|TRBV25-1|TRBJ2-2|TRBD1
ASSATDRARTGELF
>15|.|TRBV6-1|TRBJ2-4|.
ASSEARIPLAKNIQY
>11|.|TRBV7-8|TRBJ2-5|TRBD1
ASSLGQQETQY
>13|once|TRBV6-6|TRBJ2-4|TRBD1
ASSPGTGGTNIQY
>12|.|TRBV11-2|TRBJ2-7|.
ASSLVGSLYEQY
>15|.|TRBV6-1|TRBJ1-1|.
ASSGQTGPLRNTEAF
>17|.|TRBV4-3|TRBJ2-6|.
ASSQDIAGVPSGANVLT
>15|many|TRBV14|TRBJ2-7|TRBD2
ASSQGWGLALPDEQY
>12|.|TRBV5-4|TRBJ2-7|TRBD1
ASSPRQGAFEQY
>10|.|TRBV29-1|TRBJ2-5|.
SVGGLQEAQY
>10|.|TRBV7-9|TRBJ2-5|.
ASSLPDWTQY
>15|.|TRBV5-4|TRBJ2-3|TRBD2
ASSLLSGGTSTDTQY
>13|.|TRBV18|TRBJ2-3|TRBD1
ASSLGQGSTDTQY
>12|.|TRBV7-2|TRBJ2-7|.
ASSPDGLSYEQY
>12|.|TRBV7-9|TRBJ2-5|.
ASSPVTVGKTQY
>11|.|TRBV7-6|TRBJ1-5|TRBD1
ASSRQGDQPQH
>14|.|TRBV7-8|TRBJ2-3|TRBD1
ASSLGQGPRADTQY
>13|once|TRBV19|TRBJ2-7|.
ASSINWGLSYEQY
>10|.|TRBV7-3|TRBJ2-3|.
ASSLTGDTQY
>11|few|TRBV30|TRBJ2-3|.
AWSEGSTDTQY
>12|.|TRBV10-2|TRBJ2-7|.
ASSAGEGGYEQY
>17|once|TRBV18|TRBJ2-5|TRBD1
ASSPPRLVRDSAEETQY
>12|.|TRBV29-1|TRBJ1-1|TRBD1
SVPTTGVHTEAF
>12|few|TRBV27|TRBJ1-2|TRBD1
ASSWDSRNYGYT
>11|.|TRBV4-2|TRBJ2-3|.
ASSQEYTDTQY
>12|.|TRBV15|TRBJ2-2|.
ATSRDPVTGELF
>9|.|TRBV30|TRBJ2-7|.
AWSEVDEQY